This T cell receptor beta chain is drawn from a study of blood T cell repertoires in COVID-19. Study in general: Samples came from the United States, Italy and Spain, spanning acute and convalescent COVID-19.

Patients in Seattle were enrolled during active infection, then followed longitudinally. Original data processing: It was from reference gene primer amplification that nucleated cell counts were estimated. Sequencing used immunoSEQ multiplex PCR; TCRdb keeps in-frame clones, though not all of them. V, J and clone size derive from that table, while D and trimming were established from the DNA sequence. The table shows under 250,000 clones, with about 85% occurring only once. This CDR3 has 15 amino acids. Germline CDR1 is ENHRY and CDR2 is SYGVKD. The V end lost 0 bases, the J end lost 5 bases, and 11 bases lay between the germline ends.

Sequenced input: peripheral blood. The V call is TRBV10-3, the J call TRBJ2-1; D remains ambiguous. This clonotype was sampled from a woman aged 40 to 50 with COVID-19, enrolled during active disease. The CDR3 coding sequence is TGTGCCATCAGTGAGTCGCAAGAGCCCCACAATGAGCAGTTCTTC. This encodes CAISESQEPHNEQFF.